The clone carrying this T cell receptor beta chain was observed a handful of times. No antigen is known for it. The source of the sample is a study of cytomegalovirus exposure and HLA in healthy donors. Points from the study as a whole: Later on, an analysis showed TCR association rates differing by HLA locus, with DRB1 the most and HLA-C the fewest.

The PCR employed 60 Vbeta primers together with 13 Jbeta primers. Profiling relied on immunoSEQ multiplex PCR, and the TCRdb table lists in-frame clones only, not all of them. The top ten hold about 11% of the sample, which has about 150,000 clones, 60% to 80% seen once. Germline assignment: CDR1 SGDLS and CDR2 YYNGEE. The CDR3 extends over 16 amino acids. Trimming removed 3 bases from V and 6 bases from J, with 18 bases in between. Sequencing used PBMCs. The chain carries TRBV9 and TRBJ2-2; TRBD2 might be the D (6 bases). The clonotype comes from a man aged 18 to 35 in good health and CMV-seropositive. DNA for the CDR3: TGTGCCAGCAGCGATGCGGGACGTCATGCTCCCGGGGAGCTGTTTTTT. Translated, it gives CASSDAGRHAPGELFF.